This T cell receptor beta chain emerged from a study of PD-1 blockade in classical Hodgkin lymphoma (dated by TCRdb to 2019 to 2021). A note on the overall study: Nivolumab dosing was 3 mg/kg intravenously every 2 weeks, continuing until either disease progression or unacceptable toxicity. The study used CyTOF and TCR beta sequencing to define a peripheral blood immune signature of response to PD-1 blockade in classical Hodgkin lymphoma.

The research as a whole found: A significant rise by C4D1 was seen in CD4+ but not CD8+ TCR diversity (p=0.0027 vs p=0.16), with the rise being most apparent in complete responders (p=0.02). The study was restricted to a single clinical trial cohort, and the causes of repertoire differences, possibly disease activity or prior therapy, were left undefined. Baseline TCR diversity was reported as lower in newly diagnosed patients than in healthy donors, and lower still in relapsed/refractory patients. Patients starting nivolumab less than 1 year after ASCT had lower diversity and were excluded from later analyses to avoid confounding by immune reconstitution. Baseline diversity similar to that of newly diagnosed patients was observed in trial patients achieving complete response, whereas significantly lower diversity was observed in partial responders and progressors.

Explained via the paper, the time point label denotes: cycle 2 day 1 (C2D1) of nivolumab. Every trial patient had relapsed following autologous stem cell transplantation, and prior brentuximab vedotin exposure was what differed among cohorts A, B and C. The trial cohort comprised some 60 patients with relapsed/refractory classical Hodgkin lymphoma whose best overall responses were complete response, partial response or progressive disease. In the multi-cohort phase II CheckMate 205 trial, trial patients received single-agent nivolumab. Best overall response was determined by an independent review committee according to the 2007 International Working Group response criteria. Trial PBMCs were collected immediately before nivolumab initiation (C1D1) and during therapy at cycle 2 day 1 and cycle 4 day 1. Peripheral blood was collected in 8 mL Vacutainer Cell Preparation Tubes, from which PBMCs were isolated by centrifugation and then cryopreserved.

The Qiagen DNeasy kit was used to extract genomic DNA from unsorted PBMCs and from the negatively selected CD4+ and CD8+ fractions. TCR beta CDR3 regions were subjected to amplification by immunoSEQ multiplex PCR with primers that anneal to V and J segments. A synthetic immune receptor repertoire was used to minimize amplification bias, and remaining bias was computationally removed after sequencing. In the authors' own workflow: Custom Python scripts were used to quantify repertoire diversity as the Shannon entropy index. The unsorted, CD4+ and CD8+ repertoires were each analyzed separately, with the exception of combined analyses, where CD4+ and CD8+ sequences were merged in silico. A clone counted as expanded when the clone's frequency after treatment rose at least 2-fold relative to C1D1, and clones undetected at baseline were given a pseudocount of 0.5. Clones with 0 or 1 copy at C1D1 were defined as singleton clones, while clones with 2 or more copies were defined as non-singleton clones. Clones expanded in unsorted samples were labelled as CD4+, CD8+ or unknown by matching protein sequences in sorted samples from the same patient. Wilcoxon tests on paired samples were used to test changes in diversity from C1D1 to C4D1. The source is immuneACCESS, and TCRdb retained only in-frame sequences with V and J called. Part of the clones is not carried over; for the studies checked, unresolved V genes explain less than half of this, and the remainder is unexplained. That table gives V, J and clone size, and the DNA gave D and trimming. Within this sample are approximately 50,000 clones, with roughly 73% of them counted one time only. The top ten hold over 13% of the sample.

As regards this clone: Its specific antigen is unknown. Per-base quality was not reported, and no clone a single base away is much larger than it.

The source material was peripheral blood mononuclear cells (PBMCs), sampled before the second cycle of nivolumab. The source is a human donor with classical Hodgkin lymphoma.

The CDR3: CASSMRGKASYEQYF. The DNA sequence is TGTGCCAGTAGTATGAGAGGGAAAGCCTCCTACGAGCAGTACTTC. Here the chain combines TRBV19 and TRBJ2-7, and perhaps TRBD2 as D gene, on 5 matching bases. At the junction V is shortened by 3 bases and J by 0 bases, with 12 bases in between. Counted from cysteine to phenylalanine, this CDR3 has 15 amino acids. The entry retains the CDR3 DNA only, 45 bases that are in frame from base 1. The germline V gene (reference sequence) sets CDR1 to LNHDA and CDR2 to SQIVND. Reference TRBV19 and TRBJ2-7 genes cover what lies past the CDR3, so the full variable domain is DGGITQSPKYLFRKEGQNVTLSCEQNLNHDAMYWYRQDPGQGLRLIYYSQIVNDFQKGDIAEGYSVSREKKESFPLTVTSAQKNPTAFYLCASSMRGKASYEQYFGPGTRLTVT.